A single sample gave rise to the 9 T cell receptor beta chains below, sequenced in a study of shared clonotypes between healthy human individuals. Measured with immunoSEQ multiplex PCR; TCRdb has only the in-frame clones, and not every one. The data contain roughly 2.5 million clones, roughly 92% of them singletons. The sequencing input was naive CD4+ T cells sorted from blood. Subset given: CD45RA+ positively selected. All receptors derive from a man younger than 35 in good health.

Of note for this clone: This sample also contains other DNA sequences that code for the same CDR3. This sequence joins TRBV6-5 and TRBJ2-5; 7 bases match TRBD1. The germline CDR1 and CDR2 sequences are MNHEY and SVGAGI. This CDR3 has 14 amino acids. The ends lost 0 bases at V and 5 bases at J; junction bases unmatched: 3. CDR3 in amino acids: CASSYSGGRETQYF. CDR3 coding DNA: TGTGCCAGCAGTTACTCAGGGGGCAGGGAGACCCAGTACTTC.

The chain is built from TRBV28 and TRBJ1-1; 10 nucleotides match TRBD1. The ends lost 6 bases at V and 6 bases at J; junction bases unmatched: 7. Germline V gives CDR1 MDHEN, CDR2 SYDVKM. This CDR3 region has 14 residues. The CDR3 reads CASSLTGGPAEAFF. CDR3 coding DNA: TGTGCCAGCAGCCTGACAGGGGGCCCCGCTGAAGCTTTCTTT.

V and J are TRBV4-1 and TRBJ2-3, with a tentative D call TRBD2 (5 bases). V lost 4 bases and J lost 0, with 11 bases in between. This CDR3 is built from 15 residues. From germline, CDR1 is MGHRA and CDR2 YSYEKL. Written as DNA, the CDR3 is TGCGCCAGCAGCCGAAGCGGCCCTAGCACAGATACGCAGTATTTT. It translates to CASSRSGPSTDTQYF.

The CDR3 coding sequence is TGTGCCAGCAGTGTAACCGGGACAGTGAACTACGAGCAGTACTTC. This translates into CASSVTGTVNYEQYF. This chain joins TRBV6-1 and TRBJ2-7; 7 positions match TRBD1. Germline assignment: CDR1 MNHNS and CDR2 SASEGT. V lost 4 bases and J lost 3; bases outside the gene matches: 9. The CDR3 has 15 amino acids.

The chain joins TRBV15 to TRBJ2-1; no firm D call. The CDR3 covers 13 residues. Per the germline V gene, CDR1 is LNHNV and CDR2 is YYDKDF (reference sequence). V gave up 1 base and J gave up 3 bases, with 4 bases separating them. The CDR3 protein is CATSRVDYNEQFF. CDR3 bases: TGTGCCACCAGCAGAGTTGACTACAATGAGCAGTTCTTC.

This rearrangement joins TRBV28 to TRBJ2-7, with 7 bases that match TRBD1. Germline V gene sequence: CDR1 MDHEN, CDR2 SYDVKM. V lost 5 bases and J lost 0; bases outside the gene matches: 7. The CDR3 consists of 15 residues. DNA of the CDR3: TGTGCCAGCAGTAACCAGGGGGAAAGCTCCTACGAGCAGTACTTC. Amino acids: CASSNQGESSYEQYF.

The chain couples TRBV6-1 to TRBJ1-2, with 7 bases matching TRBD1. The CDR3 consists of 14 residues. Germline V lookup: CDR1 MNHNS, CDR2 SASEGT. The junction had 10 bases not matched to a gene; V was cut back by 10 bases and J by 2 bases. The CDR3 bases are TGTGCCATCAACCGACAGGGTGAGAACTATGGCTACACCTTC. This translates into CAINRQGENYGYTF.

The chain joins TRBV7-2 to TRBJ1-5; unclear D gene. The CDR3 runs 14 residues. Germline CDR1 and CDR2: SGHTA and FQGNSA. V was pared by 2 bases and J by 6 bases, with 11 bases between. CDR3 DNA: TGTGCCAGCAGCTTAATTGGGGTCACTCAGCCCCAGCATTTT. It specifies CASSLIGVTQPQHF.

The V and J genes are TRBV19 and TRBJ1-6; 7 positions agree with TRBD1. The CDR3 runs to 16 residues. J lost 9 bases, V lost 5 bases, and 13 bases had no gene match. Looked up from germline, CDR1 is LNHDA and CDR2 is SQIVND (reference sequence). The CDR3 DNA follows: TGTGCCAGTAGTCCACAACCGGGGACAGAGTCTTCACCCCTCCACTTT. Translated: CASSPQPGTESSPLHF.